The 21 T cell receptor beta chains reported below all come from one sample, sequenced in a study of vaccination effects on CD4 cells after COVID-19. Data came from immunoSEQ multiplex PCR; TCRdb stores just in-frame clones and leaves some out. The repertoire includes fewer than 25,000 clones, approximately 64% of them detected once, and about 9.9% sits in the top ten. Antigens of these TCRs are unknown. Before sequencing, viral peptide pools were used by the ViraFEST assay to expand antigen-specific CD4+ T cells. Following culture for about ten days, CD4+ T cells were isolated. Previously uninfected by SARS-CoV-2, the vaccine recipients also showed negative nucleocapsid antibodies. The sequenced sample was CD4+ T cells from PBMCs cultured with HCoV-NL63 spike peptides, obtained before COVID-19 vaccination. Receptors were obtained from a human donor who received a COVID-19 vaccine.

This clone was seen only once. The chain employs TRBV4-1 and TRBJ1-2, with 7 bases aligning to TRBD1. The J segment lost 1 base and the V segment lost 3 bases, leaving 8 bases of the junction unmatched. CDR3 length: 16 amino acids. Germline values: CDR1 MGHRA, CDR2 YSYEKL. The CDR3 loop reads CASSQGGAGGNYGYTF. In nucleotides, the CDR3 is TGCGCCAGCAGCCAGGGCGGGGCAGGGGGTAACTATGGCTACACCTTC.

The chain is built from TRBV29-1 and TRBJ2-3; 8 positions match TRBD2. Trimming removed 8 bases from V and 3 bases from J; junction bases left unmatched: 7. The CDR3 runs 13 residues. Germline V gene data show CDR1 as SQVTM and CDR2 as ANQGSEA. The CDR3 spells CSTPRGGTDTQYF. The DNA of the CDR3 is TGCAGCACACCTCGGGGGGGTACAGATACGCAGTATTTT.

CDR3 sequence (DNA): TGTGCCAGCAGCTTAGTTGGGGCAAACCAAGAGACCCAGTACTTC. As protein: CASSLVGANQETQYF. V gene TRBV7-9 combines with J gene TRBJ2-5; tentative D call: TRBD1 (5 bases). Germline V gene sequence: CDR1 SEHNR, CDR2 FQNEAQ (reference sequence). V shed 1 base and J shed 0 bases, with 9 bases lying between them. This CDR3 has 15 amino acids.

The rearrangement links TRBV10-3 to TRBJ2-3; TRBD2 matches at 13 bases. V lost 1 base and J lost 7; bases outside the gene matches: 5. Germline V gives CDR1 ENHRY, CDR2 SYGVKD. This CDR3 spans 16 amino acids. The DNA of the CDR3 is TGTGCCATCAGTGAGTTGACTAGCGGGGGGACAAATACGCAGTATTTT. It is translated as CAISELTSGGTNTQYF.

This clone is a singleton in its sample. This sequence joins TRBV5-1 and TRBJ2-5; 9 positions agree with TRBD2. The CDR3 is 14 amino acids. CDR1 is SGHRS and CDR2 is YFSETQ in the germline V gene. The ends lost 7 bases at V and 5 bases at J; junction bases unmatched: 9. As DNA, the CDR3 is TGCGCCAGCTCCCTTTTCGCGGGAGGGGAGACCCAGTACTTC. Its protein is CASSLFAGGETQYF.

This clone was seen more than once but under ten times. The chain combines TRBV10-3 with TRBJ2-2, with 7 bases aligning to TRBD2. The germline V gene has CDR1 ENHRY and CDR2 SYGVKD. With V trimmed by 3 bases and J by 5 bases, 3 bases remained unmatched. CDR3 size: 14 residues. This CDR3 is CAISDRGDTGELFF. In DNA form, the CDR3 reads TGTGCCATCAGTGACCGGGGGGATACCGGGGAGCTGTTTTTT.

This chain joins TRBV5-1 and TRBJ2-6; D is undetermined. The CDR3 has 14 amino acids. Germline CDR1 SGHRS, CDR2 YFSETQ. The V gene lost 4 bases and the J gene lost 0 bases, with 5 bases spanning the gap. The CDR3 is CASSEDSGANVLTF. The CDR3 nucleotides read TGCGCCAGCAGCGAGGACTCTGGGGCCAACGTCCTGACTTTC.

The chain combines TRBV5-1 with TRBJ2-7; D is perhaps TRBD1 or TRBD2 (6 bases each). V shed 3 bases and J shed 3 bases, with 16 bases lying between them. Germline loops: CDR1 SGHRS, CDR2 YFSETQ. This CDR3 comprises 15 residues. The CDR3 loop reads CASSSDWGANYEQYF. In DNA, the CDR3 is TGCGCCAGCAGCTCAGATTGGGGGGCCAACTACGAGCAGTACTTC. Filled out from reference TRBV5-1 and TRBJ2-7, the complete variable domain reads KAGVTQTPRYLIKTRGQQVTLSCSPISGHRSVSWYQQTPGQGLQFLFEYFSETQRNKGNFPGRFSGRQFSNSRSEMNVSTLELGDSALYLCASSSDWGANYEQYFGPGTRLTVT.

Written as DNA, the CDR3 is TGTGCCAGCAGTTACTCAGGGGGGACTGAAGCTTTCTTT. This codes for CASSYSGGTEAFF. The rearrangement links TRBV6-5 to TRBJ1-1; perhaps TRBD1 as D (6 bases). This CDR3 spans 13 amino acids. Between the trimmed V and J ends, which lost 0 bases and 5 bases, there was a span of 7 bases. Looked up from germline, CDR1 is MNHEY and CDR2 is SVGAGI.

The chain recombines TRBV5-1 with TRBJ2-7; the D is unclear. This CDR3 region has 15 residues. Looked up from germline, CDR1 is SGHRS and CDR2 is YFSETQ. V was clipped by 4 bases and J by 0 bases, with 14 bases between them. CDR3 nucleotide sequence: TGCGCCAGCAGCCCTAACGCGGCGAGCTCCTACGAGCAGTACTTC. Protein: CASSPNAASSYEQYF.

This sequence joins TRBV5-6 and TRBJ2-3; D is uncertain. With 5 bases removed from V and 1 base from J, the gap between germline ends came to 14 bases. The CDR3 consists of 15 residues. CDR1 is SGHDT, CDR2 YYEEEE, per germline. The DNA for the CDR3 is TGTGCCAGCAGGCGATATGACCACGGCACAGATACGCAGTATTTT. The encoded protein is CASRRYDHGTDTQYF.

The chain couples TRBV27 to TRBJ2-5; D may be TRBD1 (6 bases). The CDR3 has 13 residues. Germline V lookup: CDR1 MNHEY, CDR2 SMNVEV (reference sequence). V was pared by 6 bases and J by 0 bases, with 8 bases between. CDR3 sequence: CASRRQDQETQYF. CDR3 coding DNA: TGTGCCAGCAGGAGACAGGACCAAGAGACCCAGTACTTC.

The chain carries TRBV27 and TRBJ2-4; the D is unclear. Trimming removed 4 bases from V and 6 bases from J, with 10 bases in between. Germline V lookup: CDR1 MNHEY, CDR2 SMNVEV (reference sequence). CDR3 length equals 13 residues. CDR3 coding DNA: TGTGCCAGCAGTTATAGCCACGGAAACATTCAGTACTTC. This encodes CASSYSHGNIQYF.

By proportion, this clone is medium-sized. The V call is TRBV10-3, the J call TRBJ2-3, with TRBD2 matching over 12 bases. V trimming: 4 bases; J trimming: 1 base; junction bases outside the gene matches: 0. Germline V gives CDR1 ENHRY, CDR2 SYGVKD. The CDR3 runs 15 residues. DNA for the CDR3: TGTGCCATCAGTGGGACTAGCGGGGGCACAGATACGCAGTATTTT. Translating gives CAISGTSGGTDTQYF.

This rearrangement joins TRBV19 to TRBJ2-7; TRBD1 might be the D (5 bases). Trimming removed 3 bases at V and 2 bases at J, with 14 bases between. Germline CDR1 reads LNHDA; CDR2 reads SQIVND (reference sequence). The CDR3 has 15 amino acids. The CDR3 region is CASSIQGLSPYEQYF. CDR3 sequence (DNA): TGTGCCAGTAGTATCCAGGGCCTTTCCCCCTACGAGCAGTACTTC.

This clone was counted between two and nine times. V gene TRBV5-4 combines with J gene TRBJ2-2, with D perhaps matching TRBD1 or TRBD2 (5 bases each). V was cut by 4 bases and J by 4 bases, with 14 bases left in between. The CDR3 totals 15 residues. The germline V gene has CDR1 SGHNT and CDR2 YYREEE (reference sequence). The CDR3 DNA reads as TGTGCCAGCAGCCAGATGGGGGTTAGCACCGGGGAGCTGTTTTTT. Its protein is CASSQMGVSTGELFF.

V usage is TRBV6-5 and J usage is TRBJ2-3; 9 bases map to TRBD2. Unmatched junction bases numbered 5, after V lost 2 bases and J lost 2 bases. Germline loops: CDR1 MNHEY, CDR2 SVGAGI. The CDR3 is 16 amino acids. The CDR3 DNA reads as TGTGCCAGCAGTTACACAGGGACTAGCCACACAGATACGCAGTATTTT. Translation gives CASSYTGTSHTDTQYF.

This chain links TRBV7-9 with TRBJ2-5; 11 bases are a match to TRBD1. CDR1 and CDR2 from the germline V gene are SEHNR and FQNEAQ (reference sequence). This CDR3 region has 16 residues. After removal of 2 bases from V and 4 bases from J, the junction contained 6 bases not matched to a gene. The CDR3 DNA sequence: TGTGCCAGCAGCTTAACACAGGGACAGGGGGGAGAGACCCAGTACTTC. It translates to CASSLTQGQGGETQYF.

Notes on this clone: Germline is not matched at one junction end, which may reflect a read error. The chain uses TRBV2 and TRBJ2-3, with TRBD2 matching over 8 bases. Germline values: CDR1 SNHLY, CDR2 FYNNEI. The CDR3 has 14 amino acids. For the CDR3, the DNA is TGTGCCGGCAGACGGGAGGGCCTTGGAGATACGCAGTATTTT. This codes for CAGRREGLGDTQYF.

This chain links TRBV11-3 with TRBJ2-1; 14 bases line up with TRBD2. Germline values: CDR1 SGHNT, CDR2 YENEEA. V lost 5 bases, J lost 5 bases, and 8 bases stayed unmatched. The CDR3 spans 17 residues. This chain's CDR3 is CASSPHRGLAGDNEQFF. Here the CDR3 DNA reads TGTGCCAGCAGCCCGCATAGGGGACTAGCGGGAGACAATGAGCAGTTCTTC. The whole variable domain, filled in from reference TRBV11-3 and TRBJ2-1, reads EAGVVQSPRYKIIEKKQPVAFWCNPISGHNTLYWYLQNLGQGPELLIRYENEEAVDDSQLPKDRFSAERLKGVDSTLKIQPAELGDSAVYLCASSPHRGLAGDNEQFFGPGTRLTVL.

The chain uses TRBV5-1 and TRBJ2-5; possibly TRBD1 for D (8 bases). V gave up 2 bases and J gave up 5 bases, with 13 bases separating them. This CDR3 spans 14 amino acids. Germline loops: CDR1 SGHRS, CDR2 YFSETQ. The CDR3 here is CASSLDRGGETQYF. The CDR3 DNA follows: TGCGCCAGCAGCTTAGACAGGGGAGGGGAGACCCAGTACTTC.